This T cell receptor beta chain was sequenced in a study of blood T cell repertoires in COVID-19. Study overall: Spain, Italy and the United States supplied samples that represented acute and convalescent COVID-19.

TCRdb's copy holds only in-frame clones and misses some; the assay was immunoSEQ multiplex PCR. The sample yields just over 350,000 clones, 86% seen once. V was pared by 3 bases and J by 5 bases, with 14 bases between. This CDR3 comprises 14 residues. The germline V gene has CDR1 SGHKS and CDR2 YYEKEE (reference sequence). This receptor was identified in a woman in her fifties or sixties with COVID-19, enrolled during active disease. The rearrangement joins TRBV5-5 to TRBJ2-5; D is ambiguous. Sequencing input: peripheral blood. The CDR3 bases are TGTGCCAGCAGCTCTACGAGCATTTTGGAGACCCAGTACTTC. Its translation: CASSSTSILETQYF. Combining the CDR3 with reference TRBV5-5 and TRBJ2-5 gives the whole variable domain DAGVTQSPTHLIKTRGQQVTLRCSPISGHKSVSWYQQVLGQGPQFIFQYYEKEERGRGNFPDRFSARQFPNYSSELNVNALLLGDSALYLCASSSTSILETQYFGPGTRLLVL.